Included here is one T cell receptor beta chain sequence, with context. Its antigen remains unidentified. MiXCR was run by TCRdb on the 5' RACE reads, yielding one entry per CDR3 protein. The sample has 1.5 million to 2 million distinct CDR3 sequences; about 31% are singletons. This sample is drawn from a study of identical twins. Whole-study findings and limits: Conclusions came from cross-sectional statistical analysis, not from following the same donors. Among out-of-frame alpha sequences shared by twins, low generation probability occurred in excess.

The V segment lost 0 bases and the J segment 0 bases; nucleotides outside the gene matches: 8. The CDR3 covers 17 residues. Germline assignment: CDR1 SGHRS and CDR2 YFSETQ. The TCR was taken from a newborn girl in good health. The gene calls are TRBV5-1 and TRBJ2-7, with 8 bases that match TRBD1. Sequencing was carried out using cord blood. CDR3 residues: CASSLGGTGGSSYEQYF. In DNA, the CDR3 is TGCGCCAGCAGCTTGGGGGGCACAGGGGGGAGCTCCTACGAGCAGTACTTC.